Described below is a single T cell receptor (beta chain) sequence and its context. The sample originates from a study of CD8 T cells in Susac syndrome. This CDR3 spans 15 amino acids. Germline loops: CDR1 SGHTA, CDR2 FQGNSA. Trimming removed 3 bases at V and 0 bases at J, with 9 bases between. The RNA, about 0.5 to 1 ug, was put through reverse transcription using random hexamers. TCRdb re-analysed the immunoSEQ multiplex PCR reads in MiXCR, keeping a single row per CDR3 protein. The sample consists of fewer than 90,000 distinct CDR3 sequences, approximately 95% of them appearing once. The sample consisted of CD8+ T cells from PBMCs. The TCR was taken from a human donor with Susac syndrome. The gene calls are TRBV7-2 and TRBJ2-1, with D possibly matching TRBD2 (5 bases). DNA for the CDR3: TGTGCCAGCAGCTTCCGTAGCGTCTCCTACAATGAGCAGTTCTTC. This gives the protein CASSFRSVSYNEQFF.